The present T cell receptor beta chain was sequenced within a study of T cells expressing NK-cell markers. cDNA encoding TCR beta was synthesized via 5'RACE template switching incorporating UMIs. For each CDR3 protein, TCRdb gives one entry from its re-call of the 5' RACE reads, without DNA. This sample contains hundreds of thousands of distinct CDR3 sequences. Germline V lookup: CDR1 SGHTA, CDR2 FQGNSA. The CDR3 length is 14 residues. The chain employs TRBV7-2 and TRBJ2-5; TCRdb's D call of TRBD1 is untestable without DNA. Source material: blood T cells: a sorted CD56 or NKG2C T cell subset, CD4+ or CD8+ T cells, or bulk PBMC T cells (not recorded which). The receptor was isolated from a man aged 18 to 69 in good health. The CDR3 spells CASSLTGKSKTQYF.